This T cell receptor beta chain was documented in a study of PD-L1 blockade in urothelial cancer. Study-wide context: Patients previously received 0 to 3 chemotherapy regimens. Analysis of blood occurred 3 weeks (second dose) and 6 weeks after treatment start. T cells were recovered from blood samples at a median of roughly 150,000.

Sequenced by immunoSEQ multiplex PCR; TCRdb stores in-frame clones only, minus some. The data contain 30,000 to 40,000 clones, around 90% of them seen just once; the ten biggest clones take up roughly 7.6%. CDR1 is GTSNPN, CDR2 SVGIG, per germline (reference sequence). Trimming cost V 0 bases and J 5 bases, with 10 bases left between them. The CDR3 spans 13 residues. The receptor's source is a man in his 70s with urothelial cancer. V is TRBV30 and J is TRBJ2-5; TRBD1 is a possible D gene (5 bases). This specimen was PBMCs, taken around atezolizumab (anti-PD-L1) treatment. The CDR3 DNA sequence: TGTGCCTGGAGTGTCAGGGCCTCGGAGACCCAGTACTTC. Translation gives CAWSVRASETQYF.